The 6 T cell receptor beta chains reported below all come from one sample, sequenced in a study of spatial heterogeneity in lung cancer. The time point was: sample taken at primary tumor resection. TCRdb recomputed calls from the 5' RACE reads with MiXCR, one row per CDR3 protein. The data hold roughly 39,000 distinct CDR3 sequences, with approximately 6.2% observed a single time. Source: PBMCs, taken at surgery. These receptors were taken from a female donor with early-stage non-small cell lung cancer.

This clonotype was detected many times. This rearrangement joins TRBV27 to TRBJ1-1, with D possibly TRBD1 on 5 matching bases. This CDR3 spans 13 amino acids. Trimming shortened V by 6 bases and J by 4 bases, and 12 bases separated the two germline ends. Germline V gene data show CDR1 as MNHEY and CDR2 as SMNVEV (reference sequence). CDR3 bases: TGTGCCAGCAGCAGGGTCTCGGGCACTGAAGCTTTCTTT. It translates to CASSRVSGTEAFF.

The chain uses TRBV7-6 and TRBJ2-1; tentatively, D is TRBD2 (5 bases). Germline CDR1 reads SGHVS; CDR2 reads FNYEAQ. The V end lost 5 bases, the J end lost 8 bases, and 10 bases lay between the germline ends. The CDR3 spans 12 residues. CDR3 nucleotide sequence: TGTGCCAGCAGCCAGACGGGGTATGAGCAGTTCTTC. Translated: CASSQTGYEQFF.

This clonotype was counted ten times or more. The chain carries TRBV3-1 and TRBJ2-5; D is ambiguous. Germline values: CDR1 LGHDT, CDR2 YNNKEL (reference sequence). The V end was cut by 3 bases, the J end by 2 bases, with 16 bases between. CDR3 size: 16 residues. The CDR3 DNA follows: TGTGCCAGCAGCCAGACGGCAAGGAAGGCGCAAGAGACCCAGTACTTC. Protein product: CASSQTARKAQETQYF.

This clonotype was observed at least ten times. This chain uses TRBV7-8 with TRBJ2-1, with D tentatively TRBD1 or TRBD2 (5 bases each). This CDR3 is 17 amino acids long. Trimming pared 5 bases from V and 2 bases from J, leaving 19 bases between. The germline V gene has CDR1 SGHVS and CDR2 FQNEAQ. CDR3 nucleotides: TGTGCCAGCAGCCTGTTGCCCGGGACGGTTACCTACAATGAGCAGTTCTTC. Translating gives CASSLLPGTVTYNEQFF.

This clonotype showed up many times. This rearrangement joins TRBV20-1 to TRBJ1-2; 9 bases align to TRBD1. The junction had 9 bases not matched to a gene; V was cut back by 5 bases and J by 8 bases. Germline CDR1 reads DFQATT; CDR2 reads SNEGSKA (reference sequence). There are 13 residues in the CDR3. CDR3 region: CSAPGTGFFGYTF. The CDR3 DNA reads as TGCAGTGCTCCCGGGACAGGGTTTTTCGGCTACACCTTC.

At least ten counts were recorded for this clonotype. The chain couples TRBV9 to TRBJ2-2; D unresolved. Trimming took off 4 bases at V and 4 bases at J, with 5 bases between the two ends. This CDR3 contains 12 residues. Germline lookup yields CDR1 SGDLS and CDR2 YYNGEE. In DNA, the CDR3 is TGTGCCAGCAGCCCCTCCACCGGGGAGCTGTTTTTT. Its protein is CASSPSTGELFF.